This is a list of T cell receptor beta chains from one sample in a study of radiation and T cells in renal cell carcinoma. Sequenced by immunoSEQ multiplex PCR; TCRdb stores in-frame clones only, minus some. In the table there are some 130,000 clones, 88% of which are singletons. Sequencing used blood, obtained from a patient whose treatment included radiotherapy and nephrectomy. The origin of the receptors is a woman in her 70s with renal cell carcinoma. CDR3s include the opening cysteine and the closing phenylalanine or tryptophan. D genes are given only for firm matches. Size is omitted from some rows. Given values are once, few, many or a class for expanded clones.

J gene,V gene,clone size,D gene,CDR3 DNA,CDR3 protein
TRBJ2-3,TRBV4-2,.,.,TGTGCCTCCAGTCGAGATCCGGTATTCACAGATACGCAGTATTTT,CASSRDPVFTDTQYF
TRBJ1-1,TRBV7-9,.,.,TGTGCCAGCAGCTCCGACACGACTGAAGCTTTCTTT,CASSSDTTEAFF
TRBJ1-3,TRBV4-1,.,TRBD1,TGCGCCAGCAGCCAAGCCCGGACAGGGCATGGAAACACCATATATTTT,CASSQARTGHGNTIYF
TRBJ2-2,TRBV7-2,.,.,TGTGCCAGCAACACGCCCGACACCGGGGAGCTGTTTTTT,CASNTPDTGELFF
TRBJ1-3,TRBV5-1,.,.,TGCGCCAGCAGTCCCCAAATTGGAAACACCATATATTTT,CASSPQIGNTIYF
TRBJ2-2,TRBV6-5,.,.,TGTGCCAGCAGTTGGCCCACCGGGGAGCTGTTTTTT,CASSWPTGELFF
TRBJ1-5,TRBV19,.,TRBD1,TGTGCCAGTAGTACTCGACAGGGAAGGAGCCAGCCCCAGCATTTT,CASSTRQGRSQPQHF
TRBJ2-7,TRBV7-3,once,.,TGTGCCAGCAGCCCCTACAGTGGGGCGTTGTACGAGCAGTACTTC,CASSPYSGALYEQYF
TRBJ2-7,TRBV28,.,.,TGTGCCAGCAGTCCAGGGACGGCGCCTTACGAGCAGTACTTC,CASSPGTAPYEQYF
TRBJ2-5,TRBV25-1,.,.,TGTGCCAGCAGTGAATCGGAGACCCAGTACTTC,CASSESETQYF
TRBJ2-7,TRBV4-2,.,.,TGTGCCAGCAGCCAAGATGGAGGGCTGCAGTACTTC,CASSQDGGLQYF
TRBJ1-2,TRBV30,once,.,TGTGCCTGGAGTGTACGGTGGGGAGGCTACACCTTC,CAWSVRWGGYTF
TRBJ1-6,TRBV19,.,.,TGTGCCAGTAGTATCTATAATTCACCCCTCCACTTT,CASSIYNSPLHF
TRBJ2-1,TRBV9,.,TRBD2,TGTGCCAGCAGCCCGAGCGGGGGCAATGAGCAGTTCTTC,CASSPSGGNEQFF
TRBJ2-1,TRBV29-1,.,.,TGCAGCGGCGGGACAGAAAAAGATGAGCAGTTCTTC,CSGGTEKDEQFF
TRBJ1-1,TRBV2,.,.,TGTGCCAGCAGGGGGGTAGTGGACAGAACTGAAGCTTTCTTT,CASRGVVDRTEAFF
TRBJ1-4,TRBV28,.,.,TGTGCCAGCAGTTTAGGGAAGCTGGAAAAACTGTTTTTT,CASSLGKLEKLFF
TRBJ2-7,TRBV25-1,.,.,TGTGCCAGCAGTTCACAGGGTATCAACGAGCAGTACTTC,CASSSQGINEQYF
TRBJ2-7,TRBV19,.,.,TGTGCCAGTAGTATAGCGGTCCACCTCTCCTACGAGCAGTACTTC,CASSIAVHLSYEQYF
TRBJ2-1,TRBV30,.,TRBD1,TGTGCCTGGAGTGTGGGACAGGGGGCGGTTGATGAGCAGTTCTTC,CAWSVGQGAVDEQFF
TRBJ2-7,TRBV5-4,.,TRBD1,TGTGCCAGCAGTCGACAGGGGGCGGACTACGAGCAGTACTTC,CASSRQGADYEQYF
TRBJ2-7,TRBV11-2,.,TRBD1,TGTGCCAGCAGCTTAGCCCGGGACAGGTTCTCCTACGAGCAGTACTTC,CASSLARDRFSYEQYF